This T cell receptor beta chain was captured by sequencing in a study of technical replicates of blood from a few donors. The CDR3 totals 14 residues. Germline V gene data show CDR1 as SGHRS and CDR2 as YFSETQ. Trimming left V 0 bases short and J 6 bases short, with 11 bases between. Profiling relied on immunoSEQ multiplex PCR, and the TCRdb table lists in-frame clones only, not all of them. The sample contains around 95,000 clones, roughly 94% of which appear only once. The chain joins TRBV5-1 to TRBJ2-3; D remains unclear. Material: T cells isolated from PBMCs. The clonotype originates from a human donor in good health. The CDR3 DNA reads as TGCGCCAGCAGCTTGGAGCAGGCAACGGATACGCAGTATTTT. Translated: CASSLEQATDTQYF.